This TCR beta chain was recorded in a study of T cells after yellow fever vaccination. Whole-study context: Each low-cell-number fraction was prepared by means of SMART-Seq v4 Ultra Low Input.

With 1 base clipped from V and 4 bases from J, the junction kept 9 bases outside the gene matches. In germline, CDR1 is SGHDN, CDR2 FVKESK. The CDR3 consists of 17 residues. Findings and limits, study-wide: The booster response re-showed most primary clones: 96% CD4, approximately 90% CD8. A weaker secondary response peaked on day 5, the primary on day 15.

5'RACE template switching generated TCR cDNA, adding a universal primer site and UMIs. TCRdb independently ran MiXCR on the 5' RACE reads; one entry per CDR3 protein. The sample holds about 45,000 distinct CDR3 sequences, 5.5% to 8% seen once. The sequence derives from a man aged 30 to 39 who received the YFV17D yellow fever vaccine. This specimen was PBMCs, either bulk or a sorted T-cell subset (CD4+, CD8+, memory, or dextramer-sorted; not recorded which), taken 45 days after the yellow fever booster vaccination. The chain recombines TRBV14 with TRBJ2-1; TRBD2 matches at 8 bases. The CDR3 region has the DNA TGTGCCAGCAGCCAAGTCACGGGAGGGCCGGAATACAATGAGCAGTTCTTC. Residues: CASSQVTGGPEYNEQFF.